The clone carrying this TCR beta chain turned up a few times. The antigen is unknown. This sample is part of a study of T cell responses to AZD1222 COVID-19 vaccine. Study-wide results and caveats: The reported proportion of spike-specific TCRs targeting unmutated variant regions was nearly half.

The CDR3 runs to 11 residues. The germline gives CDR1 SNHLY, CDR2 FYNNEI. The germline V and J ends were trimmed by 6 bases and 4 bases, with 7 bases remaining between them. Here immunoSEQ multiplex PCR was the method, and the copy in TCRdb shows in-frame clones only, minus some. The top ten hold roughly 4% of the sample, which has 90,000 to 150,000 clones, 85% to 90% seen once. This chain connects TRBV2 to TRBJ2-7; unclear D gene. This TCR was recovered from an adult in good health. The specimen comprised peripheral blood, sampled on day 0 of AZD1222 vaccination. The CDR3 DNA reads TGTGCCAGCAGGGGCCCGTACGAGCAGTACTTC. Protein: CASRGPYEQYF.